This T cell receptor beta chain was recovered during a study of Graves' ophthalmopathy and Graves' hyperthyroidism. V shed 0 bases and J shed 2 bases, with 7 bases lying between them. The CDR3 contains 13 residues. Germline loops: CDR1 GTSNPN, CDR2 SVGIG (reference sequence). Findings and caveats of the study: Discrimination between ophthalmopathy and stable hyperthyroidism by a 13-signature model showed about 88% sensitivity and about 84% specificity.

In regard to this clonotype: Its antigen is undetermined.

Ineligible for inclusion were patients with other autoimmune diseases, uncontrolled infections, pregnancy or lactation. The authors amplified TCR beta CDR3 regions from RNA transcripts. An initial RT-PCR round employing HTBI primers preceded a second-round multiplex PCR. TCRdb recomputed calls from the multiplex PCR reads with MiXCR, one row per CDR3 protein. The sample includes about 600,000 distinct CDR3 sequences, under 45% seen only once; the top ten take approximately 4.1%. The chain joins TRBV30 to TRBJ1-2; D gene uncertain. What was sequenced was peripheral blood or thyroid tissue (not recorded which). This TCR derives from an adult man with Graves' hyperthyroidism. CDR3 DNA: TGTGCCTGGAGTGTATTGCCCAACTATGGCTACACCTTC. Its protein product is CAWSVLPNYGYTF.